The source of this T cell receptor (beta chain) is a study of cytomegalovirus exposure and HLA in healthy donors. Germline V gene lookup returns CDR1 LGHNA and CDR2 YSLEER. The CDR3 is made up of 16 amino acids. V was pared by 3 bases and J by 2 bases, with 16 bases between. Data came from immunoSEQ multiplex PCR; TCRdb stores just in-frame clones and leaves some out. The sample lists about 170,000 clones; roughly 86% were seen once. Details on this clone: The antigen remains undetermined.

Findings and limits, study-wide: The dataset shows that most TCR sequences were rare, while some public TCRs occurred in many donors. Subsequent analysis showed first-cohort TCR clusters tending to co-occur in 120 validation repertoires. The classifier was said to identify cytomegalovirus status with high specificity and sensitivity. Researchers counted some 150 TCR beta chains as cytomegalovirus-associated.

The sequencing input was PBMCs. The chain joins TRBV4-3 to TRBJ1-1; tentative D call: TRBD1 (5 bases). The sequence derives from a man between 18 and 35 years old in good health and CMV-seropositive. The chain's CDR3 is CASSHSTGHPNTEAFF. The CDR3 region has the DNA TGCGCCAGCAGCCACTCAACCGGACACCCAAACACTGAAGCTTTCTTT.